This T cell receptor (beta chain) was identified in a study of human T cells and chemical hapten exposure. Findings and limits, study-wide: DPC sensitization produced no change in TCRs with frequency above 1 in 1000. With patch test score, the counts of PT1 expanded TCRs showed a positive correlation.

Sample time point: patch test 2, 6 weeks after DPC sensitization. Treatment described: therapeutic diphenylcyclopropenone sensitization with weekly scalp DPC. This clonotype was seen only a few times. Its antigen is not identified. CDR3 length: 17 amino acids. Germline values: CDR1 SGHTA, CDR2 FQGNSA. The V and J ends lost 3 bases and 0 bases respectively, with 12 bases between them. Authors' data handling: TCRs per sample had a median of around 96,000 and ranged from roughly 20,000 to 700,000. Via MiXCR, TCRdb re-called the RACE reads, giving one row per CDR3 protein. What appears here as the V and J calls and clone size reflects TCRdb's work, not the paper's. The table includes a few hundred thousand distinct CDR3 sequences, about 6.3% detected once.

Sample: whole blood, taken in connection with sensitization to the hapten diphenylcyclopropenone (DPC). The clonotype originates from a young woman with alopecia areata. Some clones in this sample may be carry-over from other donors' samples. The chain combines TRBV7-2 with TRBJ2-6; no firm D call. The CDR3 here is CASSFVGSHSGANVLTF. The CDR3 DNA sequence: TGTGCCAGCAGCTTCGTCGGCAGCCACTCTGGGGCCAACGTCCTGACTTTC.